This T cell receptor (beta chain) is from a study of shared clonotypes between healthy human individuals. General study points: Relative to their counterparts shared across all four donors, non-shared clonotypes exhibited diminished generation probabilities.

Clones were sequenced by immunoSEQ multiplex PCR, and TCRdb holds only the in-frame ones, with some missing. The table records roughly 600,000 clones, roughly 98% of them present only once. CD8 cells classed as naive were CD45RO-negative and positively selected for CCR7, excluding terminally differentiated effector memory CD45RA+ cells. J was trimmed by 7 bases and V by 7 bases; bases with no gene match: 10. Germline V gene sequence: CDR1 SGHRS, CDR2 YFSETQ. This CDR3 region has 15 residues. Note on this clone: The target antigen is unknown.

The clonotype comes from a man in his thirties or forties in good health. Sample: naive CD8+ T cells sorted from blood. This rearrangement joins TRBV5-1 to TRBJ2-1; 11 bases fit TRBD2. CDR3 nucleotide sequence: TGCGCCAGCTCAACATCGGGACTAGCGGATAATGAGCAGTTCTTC. Its translation: CASSTSGLADNEQFF.